These 4 T cell receptor beta chains were sequenced from one sample in a study of cytomegalovirus exposure and HLA in healthy donors. PCR employed 60 Vbeta and 13 Jbeta primers. Sequenced by immunoSEQ multiplex PCR; TCRdb stores in-frame clones only, minus some. The data show approximately 100,000 clones, 73% seen once. The source material was PBMCs. The receptors were sampled from a middle-aged man in good health and CMV-seronegative.

This clone showed up just a few times. This rearrangement joins TRBV5-1 to TRBJ1-6, with D possibly matching TRBD1 (5 bases). Trimming pared 0 bases from V and 0 bases from J, leaving 13 bases between. The CDR3 consists of 18 residues. The germline CDR1 and CDR2 sequences are SGHRS and YFSETQ. The CDR3 spells CASSLVGLRSSYNSPLHF. CDR3 in DNA: TGCGCCAGCAGCTTGGTGGGACTCCGGAGCTCCTATAATTCACCCCTCCACTTT.

The gene calls are TRBV10-3 and TRBJ2-7; 8 nucleotides agree with TRBD2. The CDR3 contains 15 residues. Per the germline V gene, CDR1 is ENHRY and CDR2 is SYGVKD. The V gene end was trimmed by 7 bases and the J gene end by 5 bases; junction bases not matched to a gene: 13. The CDR3 DNA follows: TGTGCCATCAAATCCCCCGGGACCGGGGGGGACGAGCAGTACTTC. The encoded protein is CAIKSPGTGGDEQYF.

This chain connects TRBV27 to TRBJ2-3, with TRBD1 matching 9 bases. V was pared by 6 bases and J by 6 bases, with 10 bases of the junction left unmatched. Germline V lookup: CDR1 MNHEY, CDR2 SMNVEV (reference sequence). This CDR3 has 15 amino acids. The CDR3 region is CASRFLGTGIDTQYF. As DNA, the CDR3 is TGTGCCAGCAGGTTCCTAGGGACAGGGATTGATACGCAGTATTTT.

V gene TRBV7-3 combines with J gene TRBJ1-1; a weak D match, TRBD1 (6 bases). The length of the CDR3 is 14 residues. CDR1 and CDR2 (germline): SGHTA, FQGTGA. The germline V and J ends were trimmed by 4 bases and 6 bases, with 15 bases remaining between them. The CDR3 here is CASSSTGWEPEAFF. In nucleotides, the CDR3 is TGTGCCAGCAGCTCGACAGGTTGGGAACCTGAAGCTTTCTTT.